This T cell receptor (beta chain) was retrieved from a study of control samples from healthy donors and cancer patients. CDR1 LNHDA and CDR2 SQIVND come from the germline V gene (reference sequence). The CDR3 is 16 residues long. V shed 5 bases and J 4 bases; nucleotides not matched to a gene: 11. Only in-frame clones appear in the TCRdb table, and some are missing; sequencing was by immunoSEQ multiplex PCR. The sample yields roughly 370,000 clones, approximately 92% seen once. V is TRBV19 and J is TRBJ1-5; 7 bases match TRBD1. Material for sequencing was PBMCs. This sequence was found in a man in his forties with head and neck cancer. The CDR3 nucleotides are TGTGCCAGTAGTTCACAACCCACAGGGGTAAATCAGCCCCAGCATTTT. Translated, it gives CASSSQPTGVNQPQHF.